The 31 T cell receptor beta chains listed next were all sequenced from one sample in a study of TET2 disruption in CD19-targeted CAR T cells. The treatment is: autologous CTL019 cells: CD19 CAR with 4-1BB and CD3 zeta domains. TCRdb's copy holds only in-frame clones and misses some; the assay was immunoSEQ multiplex PCR. Its listing shows under 30,000 clones. No antigen is known for these receptors. Specimen: CD8- CAR+ T cells sorted from cultured blood T cells, collected for CD19 CAR T cell therapy. The subset is: CD8-negative CAR-positive T cells from the infusion product. Every receptor here comes from an older man with chronic lymphocytic leukemia.

Note on this clone: The read terminates 3 residues before the CDR3 end, so the remaining end is supplied by the germline J gene. This chain uses TRBV20-1 with TRBJ2-2; 7 nucleotides align to TRBD1. The V and J ends lost 0 bases and 1 base, in that order; junction bases with no gene match: 5. The CDR3 is made up of 16 amino acids. Germline loops: CDR1 DFQATT, CDR2 SNEGSKA (reference sequence). The CDR3 sequence is CSARDGRTGNTGELFF. The DNA read from the CDR3 is TGCAGTGCTAGAGATGGGCGGACAGGGAACACCGGGGAG.

In the case of this clone: The CDR3 extends 3 residues past the end of the read, so its final part is completed from the germline J gene. The chain combines TRBV24-1 with TRBJ2-1; TRBD2 aligns across 8 bases. The CDR3 runs 14 residues. V was pared by 12 bases and J by 4 bases, with 10 bases of the junction left unmatched. CDR1 KGHDR and CDR2 SFDVKD come from the germline V gene. CDR3: CAPSDERGYNEQFF. The CDR3 bases that were read are TGTGCCCCCTCCGACGAGCGGGGGTACAATGAG.

Note on this clone: The read gets to within 3 residues of the CDR3 end, and the germline J gene fills in the rest. The rearrangement uses TRBV28 and TRBJ1-1; D not resolved. There are 12 residues in the CDR3. The V gene lost 6 bases and the J gene lost 6 bases, with 11 bases spanning the gap. Looked up from germline, CDR1 is MDHEN and CDR2 is SYDVKM. CDR3 loop: CASSLSRAEAFF. CDR3 DNA (partial): TGTGCCAGCAGCTTGTCCCGGGCTGAA.

Comments on this clone: The read comes to an end 3 residues before the CDR3 does, leaving the germline J gene to fill in the end. The rearrangement joins TRBV7-9 to TRBJ2-7; 11 bases align to TRBD1. The CDR3 loop spans 15 amino acids. The germline gives CDR1 SEHNR, CDR2 FQNEAQ (reference sequence). The ends lost 2 bases at V and 6 bases at J; junction bases unmatched: 6. The CDR3 reads CASSLIRTGGSEQYF. The part of the CDR3 DNA that was read is TGTGCCAGCAGCTTAATCCGGACAGGGGGCAGCGAG.

As regards this clone: One junction end does not reproduce the germline sequence, and a read error may be involved. The observed sequence ends 3 residues before the CDR3 terminus, with the missing tail filled in from the germline J gene. Other DNA sequences from this sample encode an identical CDR3 as well. The chain couples TRBV5-1 to TRBJ1-3, with D tentatively TRBD1 (6 bases). The CDR3 has 14 amino acids. Germline CDR1 SGHRS, CDR2 YFSETQ. The part of the CDR3 DNA that was read is TGCGCCAGCAGCTTGGCAGGGGCTGGAAACACT. It specifies CASSLAGAGNT. The CDR3, in full, reads CASSLAGAGNTIYF.

As to this clone: The read falls 3 residues short of the CDR3 end, and the missing part is taken from the germline J gene. V is TRBV7-9 and J is TRBJ1-4; perhaps TRBD1 as D (6 bases). In germline, CDR1 is SEHNR, CDR2 FQNEAQ (reference sequence). The CDR3 loop spans 15 amino acids. V shed 0 bases and J shed 4 bases, with 9 bases lying between them. The CDR3 here is CASSLAGASNEKLFF. CDR3 DNA, as far as it was read: TGTGCCAGCAGCTTAGCGGGGGCGAGTAATGAAAAA.

To note about this clone: Sequence at one end of the junction differs from germline and may be a read error. The read terminates 3 residues ahead of where the CDR3 ends, so the germline J gene completes it. The sample carries other DNA sequences with the same CDR3. The chain links TRBV6-4 to TRBJ1-2; D call uncertain. Per the germline V gene, CDR1 is MRHNA and CDR2 is SNTAGT. The CDR3 consists of 15 residues. CDR3 bases read: TGTGCCAGCAGTGCCGAGGTCGGAGGGCGTTATGGG. Translated: CASSAEVGGRYG. In full, the CDR3 reads CASSAEVGGRYGYTF.

The CDR3 spells CASSQQRNTEAFF. The sequenced CDR3 bases are TGTGCCAGCAGCCAACAAAGGAACACTGAA. The rearrangement joins TRBV6-4 to TRBJ1-1, with D unclear. The sequence runs out 3 residues before the end of the CDR3; the remainder is reconstructed from the germline J gene. Germline assignment: CDR1 MRHNA and CDR2 SNTAGT. This CDR3 comprises 13 residues. Between the trimmed V and J ends, which lost 6 bases and 1 base, there was a span of 9 bases.

This clone is medium-sized by frequency. The read gets to within 3 residues of the CDR3 end, and the germline J gene fills in the rest. The chain joins TRBV20-1 to TRBJ2-1; 9 bases are shared with TRBD2. The ends lost 5 bases at V and 8 bases at J; junction bases unmatched: 16. Germline-derived CDR1 and CDR2 are DFQATT and SNEGSKA (reference sequence). The CDR3 is 16 amino acids. The sequenced CDR3 bases are TGCAGTGCTGCCGGGACTAGCTCAGGGACTTGGGATGAG. Its protein product is CSAAGTSSGTWDE. Given in full, the CDR3 is CSAAGTSSGTWDEQFF.

Comment on this clone: Read sequence stops 3 residues before the CDR3 end, and the germline J gene provides the missing end. J is TRBJ1-1 and V is TRBV20-1; tentative D call: TRBD1 (6 bases). This CDR3 is built from 12 residues. Per germline, CDR1 DFQATT and CDR2 SNEGSKA (reference sequence). V shed 0 bases and J shed 6 bases, with 8 bases lying between them. The sequenced part of the CDR3 DNA is TGCAGTGCTAGAGACCACAGGGCTGAA. This encodes CSARDHRAE. The whole CDR3 is CSARDHRAEAFF.

In regard to this clone: The read ends 3 residues before the CDR3 terminus; that terminus is restored from the germline J gene. The chain recombines TRBV9 with TRBJ2-3, with 9 bases fitting TRBD1. Germline V gene lookup returns CDR1 SGDLS and CDR2 YYNGEE. The CDR3 sequence is 12 residues long. CDR3 DNA, as far as it was read: TGTGCCAGCAGCGCTACAGGGGGCTCG. The encoded protein is CASSATGGS. The complete CDR3 reads CASSATGGSQYF.

On this clone: One junction end does not reproduce the germline sequence, and a read error may be involved. The read gets to within 3 residues of the CDR3 end, and the germline J gene fills in the rest. Other DNA sequences in this specimen translate into the identical CDR3. V usage is TRBV7-2 and J usage is TRBJ1-3; D call uncertain. The length of the CDR3 is 15 residues. Germline V gives CDR1 SGHTA, CDR2 FQGNSA. CDR3 DNA (partial): TGTGCCAGCAGCTTAATACAGCCCTCTGGAAACACT. Translation gives CASSLIQPSGNT. The CDR3 in full is CASSLIQPSGNTIYF.

Regarding this clone: One end of the junction fails to match germline, which may point to a read error. Read coverage stops 3 residues before the CDR3 terminus; the germline J gene supplies the remainder. The chain links TRBV7-9 to TRBJ2-2; 7 bases agree with TRBD1. In germline, CDR1 is SEHNR, CDR2 FQNEAQ (reference sequence). The length of the CDR3 is 15 residues. The CDR3 spells CASTLDRVNTEELFF. Incomplete CDR3 DNA: TGTGCCAGCACCCTCGACAGGGTGAACACCGAGGAG.

As to this clone: The read gets to within 3 residues of the CDR3 end, and the germline J gene fills in the rest. This chain joins TRBV19 and TRBJ1-2; TRBD1 aligns across 12 bases. The V gene end was trimmed by 0 bases and the J gene end by 2 bases; junction bases not matched to a gene: 4. Germline V gene lookup returns CDR1 LNHDA and CDR2 SQIVND (reference sequence). The CDR3 is 17 amino acids. CDR3 residues: CASSIEGTGGFNYGYTF. The sequenced CDR3 bases are TGTGCCAGTAGTATAGAAGGGACAGGGGGCTTCAACTATGGC.

As concerns this clone: The read is 3 residues too short to cover the CDR3 end, so that end is filled in from the germline J gene. The chain employs TRBV28 and TRBJ1-2; TRBD1 agrees at 9 bases. CDR1 is MDHEN, CDR2 SYDVKM, per germline. The CDR3 has 14 amino acids. V was pared by 2 bases and J by 5 bases, with 3 bases of the junction left unmatched. The CDR3 protein is CASSLTGGAYGYTF. Partial CDR3 DNA: TGTGCCAGCAGTTTAACAGGGGGCGCTTATGGC.

Worth noting for this clone: The read ends 3 residues before the CDR3 terminus; that terminus is restored from the germline J gene. This chain links TRBV10-3 with TRBJ2-3, with 8 bases aligning to TRBD2. The junction had 5 bases not matched to a gene; V was cut back by 7 bases and J by 2 bases. CDR3 length: 14 amino acids. Germline V CDR1 and CDR2: ENHRY, SYGVKD. This chain's CDR3 is CAIMGGGHTDTQYF. Incomplete CDR3 DNA: TGTGCCATCATGGGCGGGGGGCACACAGATACG.

Turning to this clone: Read data end 3 residues before the CDR3 end; the end is taken from the germline J gene. This sequence joins TRBV6-2 or TRBV6-3 and TRBJ1-1, with D tentatively TRBD1 (5 bases). Per germline, CDR1 MNHEY and CDR2 SVGEGT. CDR3 length: 14 residues. Trimming cost V 7 bases and J 6 bases, with 18 bases left between them. CDR3 protein: CASNSIGGYAEAFF. CDR3 DNA, as far as it was read: TGTGCCAGCAATTCTATCGGGGGATATGCTGAA.

Regarding this clone: The sequenced fragment ends 3 residues before the CDR3 boundary, so the rest is inferred from the germline J gene. The genes are TRBV27 and TRBJ2-5, with D unclear. CDR3 size: 13 residues. Trimming shortened V by 4 bases and J by 5 bases, and 11 bases separated the two germline ends. From germline, CDR1 is MNHEY and CDR2 SMNVEV (reference sequence). CDR3 protein: CASSSHKRETQYF. CDR3 bases read: TGTGCCAGCAGTTCTCACAAGAGGGAGACC.

Of note for this clone: Read data end 3 residues before the CDR3 end; the end is taken from the germline J gene. The chain links TRBV7-6 to TRBJ2-2; 9 bases line up with TRBD2. Per the germline V gene, CDR1 is SGHVS and CDR2 is FNYEAQ. With V trimmed by 1 base and J by 0 bases, 6 bases remained unmatched. The CDR3 has 18 residues. The CDR3 DNA, read in part, is TGTGCCAGCAGCTTAGTTGCGGGGGGGACTACGAACACCGGGGAG. Translated: CASSLVAGGTTNTGE. The full CDR3 protein reads CASSLVAGGTTNTGELFF.

Remarks on this clone: The read gets to within 3 residues of the CDR3 end, and the germline J gene fills in the rest. The rearrangement uses TRBV12-3 or TRBV12-4 and TRBJ2-7, with D perhaps TRBD1 or TRBD2 (5 bases each). V lost 3 bases, J lost 1 base, and 7 bases lay in between. The CDR3 has 13 residues. The sequenced CDR3 bases are TGTGCCAGCAGTTTGAGGGGTTCCTACGAG. Its protein product is CASSLRGSYE. The full CDR3 reads CASSLRGSYEQYF.

Details on this clone: The observed sequence ends 3 residues before the CDR3 terminus, with the missing tail filled in from the germline J gene. The chain carries TRBV2 and TRBJ2-4, with D perhaps TRBD1 or TRBD2 (5 bases each). CDR3 length: 12 residues. The germline gives CDR1 SNHLY, CDR2 FYNNEI. The DNA read from the CDR3 is TGTGCCAGCAGGGAGGACAACTATGGT. The encoded protein is CASREDNYG. The whole CDR3 reads CASREDNYGQYF.

With respect to this clone: With the read ending 3 residues before the CDR3 end, the germline J gene is used to fill in that end. The chain couples TRBV29-1 to TRBJ2-3; 11 bases are shared with TRBD2. V lost 6 bases to trimming and J lost 0 bases; unmatched junction nucleotides: 8. The CDR3 contains 16 residues. Germline V gene data show CDR1 as SQVTM and CDR2 as ANQGSEA. The CDR3 sequence: CSVVVSGGVSTDTQYF. The sequenced CDR3 bases are TGCAGCGTAGTAGTTAGCGGGGGGGTGAGCACAGATACG.

Points on this clone: At one end the junction does not follow the germline gene, possibly because of a read error. The read stops 3 residues short of the end of the CDR3; the missing end is completed from the germline J gene. The sample carries other DNA sequences with the same CDR3. The chain couples TRBV19 to TRBJ1-2; a possible D gene is TRBD1 (6 bases). CDR1 is LNHDA, CDR2 SQIVND, per germline (reference sequence). The CDR3 runs 16 residues. CDR3 region: CASSKDAGQTNYGYTF. The sequenced CDR3 bases are TGTGCCAGTAGTAAGGATGCAGGACAGACTAACTATGGT.

On this clone: Germline is not matched at one junction end, which may reflect a read error. The read is 3 residues too short to cover the CDR3 end, so that end is filled in from the germline J gene. The same CDR3 arises from other DNA sequences in this sample as well. The chain joins TRBV3-1 (or the pseudogene TRBV3-2) to TRBJ1-2, with a tentative D call TRBD1 (5 bases). This CDR3 contains 15 residues. Germline CDR1 and CDR2: LGHDT and YNNKEL (reference sequence). Here the CDR3 reads CASSQDGAGNYGYTF. CDR3 bases read: TGTGCCAGCAGCCAAGACGGCGCAGGGAACTATGGT.

Details on this clone: The CDR3 extends 3 residues past the end of the read, so its final part is completed from the germline J gene. The chain carries TRBV7-3 and TRBJ1-1; D may be TRBD1 (6 bases). The germline V gene has CDR1 SGHTA and CDR2 FQGTGA. This CDR3 comprises 14 residues. CDR3: CASSFSGGDYEAFF. The CDR3 bases that were read are TGTGCCAGCAGCTTTAGCGGGGGCGATTACGAG. The full variable domain, with the rest looked up from reference TRBV7-3 and TRBJ1-1, is GAGVSQTPSNKVTEKGKYVELRCDPISGHTALYWYRQSLGQGPEFLIYFQGTGAADDSGLPNDRFFAVRPEGSVSTLKIQRTERGDSAVYLCASSFSGGDYEAFFGQGTRLTVV.

As regards this clone: One end of the junction does not line up with germline, which may come from a read error. The CDR3 end falls 3 residues outside the read, so it is completed with the germline J gene. This sample also contains other DNA sequences that code for the same CDR3. The chain links TRBV11-2 to TRBJ1-3, with D possibly TRBD1 on 5 matching bases. CDR1 is SGHAT, CDR2 FQNNGV, per germline. This CDR3 has 15 residues. The CDR3 sequence: CASSGRQYPENTIYF. The covered CDR3 bases are TGTGCCAGCAGCGGTCGACAGTACCCCGAAAACACT.

Notes on this clone: The read comes to an end 3 residues before the CDR3 does, leaving the germline J gene to fill in the end. This rearrangement joins TRBV10-3 to TRBJ2-2; weak D call: TRBD2 (6 bases). Germline V lookup: CDR1 ENHRY, CDR2 SYGVKD. The CDR3 is made up of 15 amino acids. The CDR3 DNA, read in part, is TGTGCCATCAGCAGCCAGGTCGGGGGTAATGAAAAG. It is translated as CAISSQVGGNEK. The complete CDR3 reads CAISSQVGGNEKLFF.

Regarding this clone: The sequenced fragment ends 3 residues before the CDR3 boundary, so the rest is inferred from the germline J gene. The chain joins TRBV6-2 or TRBV6-3 to TRBJ2-5; D may be TRBD2 (6 bases). There are 13 residues in the CDR3. Trimming left V 2 bases short and J 7 bases short, with 11 bases between. Germline V gene sequence: CDR1 MNHEY, CDR2 SVGEGT. CDR3 protein: CASSYPAGGTQYF. The sequenced part of the CDR3 DNA is TGTGCCAGCAGTTACCCCGCCGGGGGGACC.

This clone counts as medium-sized (0.01 to 0.1%) by frequency. The CDR3 bases that were read are TGTGCCAGCAGAGCCGGGACAGGGTGGACCGGGGAG. Its protein is CASRAGTGWTGE. The entire CDR3 reads CASRAGTGWTGELFF. This chain links TRBV2 with TRBJ2-2; TRBD1 matches at 9 bases. The read finishes 3 residues shy of the CDR3 end, and the germline J gene is used to complete it. The CDR3 runs to 15 residues. Germline V lookup: CDR1 SNHLY, CDR2 FYNNEI. With 6 bases clipped from V and 5 bases from J, the junction kept 7 bases outside the gene matches.

With respect to this clone: Read coverage stops 3 residues before the CDR3 terminus; the germline J gene supplies the remainder. The sample holds other DNA sequences that translate to the same CDR3. This chain joins TRBV14 and TRBJ1-2; D is undetermined. Germline CDR1 SGHDN, CDR2 FVKESK. The CDR3 runs 13 residues. CDR3 residues: CASSPARASGYTF. The part of the CDR3 DNA that was read is TGTGCCAGCAGCCCCGCCCGAGCGTCTGGT.

Points on this clone: The read ends 3 residues early relative to the CDR3; the germline J gene fills the gap. The chain carries TRBV7-8 and TRBJ2-7; 7 nucleotides match TRBD1. Losses at the gene ends were 3 bases for V and 2 bases for J; bases not matched to a gene: 7. CDR3 size: 15 residues. The V gene's germline CDR1 is SGHVS and CDR2 FQNEAQ. CDR3 DNA, as far as it was read: TGTGCCAGCAGCTTTTCGACAGGGTTGCCCTACGAG. Its translation is CASSFSTGLPYE. From start to end, the CDR3 is CASSFSTGLPYEQYF.